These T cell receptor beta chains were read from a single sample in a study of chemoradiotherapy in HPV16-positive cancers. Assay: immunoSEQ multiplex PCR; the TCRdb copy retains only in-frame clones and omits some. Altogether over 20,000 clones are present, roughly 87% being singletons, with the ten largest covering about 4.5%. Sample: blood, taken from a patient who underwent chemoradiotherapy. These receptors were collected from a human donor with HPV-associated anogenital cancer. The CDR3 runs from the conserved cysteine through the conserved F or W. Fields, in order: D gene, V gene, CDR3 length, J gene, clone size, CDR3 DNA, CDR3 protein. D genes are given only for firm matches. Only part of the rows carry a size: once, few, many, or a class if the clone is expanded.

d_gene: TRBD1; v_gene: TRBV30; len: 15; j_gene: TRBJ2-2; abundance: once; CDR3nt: TGTGCCTGGAGCCGGGACAGGGGGCGAACCGGGGAGCTGTTTTTT; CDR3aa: CAWSRDRGRTGELFF
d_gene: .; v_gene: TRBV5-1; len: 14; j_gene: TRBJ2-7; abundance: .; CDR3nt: TGCGCCAGCAGGTCCGGGACGGGGCCCTACGAGCAGTACTTC; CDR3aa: CASRSGTGPYEQYF
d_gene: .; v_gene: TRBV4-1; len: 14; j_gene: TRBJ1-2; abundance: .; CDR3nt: TGCGCCAGCAGCCAAGGAGGGAGTTGGTATGGCTACACCTTC; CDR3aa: CASSQGGSWYGYTF
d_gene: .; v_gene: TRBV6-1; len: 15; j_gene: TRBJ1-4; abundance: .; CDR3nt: TGTGCCAGCAGTGAAGCCTCGGGTTTGAGGGGGAAACTGTTTTTT; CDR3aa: CASSEASGLRGKLFF
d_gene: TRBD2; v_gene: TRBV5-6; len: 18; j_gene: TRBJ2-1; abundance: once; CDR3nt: TGTGCCAGCAGCCCGGGACTAGCGGGGGCTTCCGCCTACAATGAGCAGTTCTTC; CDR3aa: CASSPGLAGASAYNEQFF
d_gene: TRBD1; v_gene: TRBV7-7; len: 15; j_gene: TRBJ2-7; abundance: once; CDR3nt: TGTGCTAGCAGCCTCGACAGGGGGGAAACCTACGAGCAGTACTTC; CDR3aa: CASSLDRGETYEQYF
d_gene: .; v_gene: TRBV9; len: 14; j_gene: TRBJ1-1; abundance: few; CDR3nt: TGTGCCAGCAGCGTAGCAGCCGAGAACACTGAAGCTTTCTTT; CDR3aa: CASSVAAENTEAFF
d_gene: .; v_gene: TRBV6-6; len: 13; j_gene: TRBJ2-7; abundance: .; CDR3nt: TGTGCCAGCAGTTGGGCCAGCCAAGGGGAGCAGTACTTC; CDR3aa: CASSWASQGEQYF
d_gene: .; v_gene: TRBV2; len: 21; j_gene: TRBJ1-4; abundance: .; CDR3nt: TGTGCCAGCAGCGATTTATATCCTGAAAGGGTCACCGGGACAACTAATGAAAAACTGTTTTTT; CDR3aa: CASSDLYPERVTGTTNEKLFF
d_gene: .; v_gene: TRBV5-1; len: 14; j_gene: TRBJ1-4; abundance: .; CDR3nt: TGCGCCAGCAGCCGGACGTTGGATAATGAAAAACTGTTTTTT; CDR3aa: CASSRTLDNEKLFF
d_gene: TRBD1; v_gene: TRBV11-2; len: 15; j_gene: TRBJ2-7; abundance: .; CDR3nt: TGTGCCAGCAGCTCTCCTTGGACAGGGGGGCCTGAGCAGTACTTC; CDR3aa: CASSSPWTGGPEQYF
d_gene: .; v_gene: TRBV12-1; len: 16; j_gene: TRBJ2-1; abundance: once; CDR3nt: TGTGCCAGCAGTTCATCCACCCCCGGGACAGTTATTGAGCAGTTCTTC; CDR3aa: CASSSSTPGTVIEQFF
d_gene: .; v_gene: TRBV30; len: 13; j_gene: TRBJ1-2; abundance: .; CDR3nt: TGTGCCTCCGCAGGCCTAATTAACTATGGCTACACCTTC; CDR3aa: CASAGLINYGYTF
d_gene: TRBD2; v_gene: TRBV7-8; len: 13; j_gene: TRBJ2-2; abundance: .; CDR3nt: TGTGCCAGCATAAGCGGGAGCACCGGGGAGCTGTTTTTT; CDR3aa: CASISGSTGELFF
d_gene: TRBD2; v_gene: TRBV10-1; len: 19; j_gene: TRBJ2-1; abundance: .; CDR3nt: TGCGCCAGCAGCTCCGGGACTAGCGGGCCCTTTTTCTCCTACAATGAGCAGTTCTTC; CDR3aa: CASSSGTSGPFFSYNEQFF
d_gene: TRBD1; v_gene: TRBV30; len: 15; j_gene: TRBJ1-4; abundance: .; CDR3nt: TGTGCCTGGACCGTTAGTACAGGGGGCAATGAAAAACTGTTTTTT; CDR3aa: CAWTVSTGGNEKLFF
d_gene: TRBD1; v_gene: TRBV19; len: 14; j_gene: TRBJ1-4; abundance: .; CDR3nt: TGTGCCAGCCAGCCGGGACAGGGAAAAGAAAAACTGTTTTTT; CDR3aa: CASQPGQGKEKLFF
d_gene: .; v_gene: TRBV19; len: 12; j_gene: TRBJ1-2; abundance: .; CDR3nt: TGTGCCAGTCCCGAAGCTAACTATGGCTACACCTTC; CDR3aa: CASPEANYGYTF
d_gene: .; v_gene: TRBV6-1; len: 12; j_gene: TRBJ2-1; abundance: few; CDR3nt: TGTGCCAGCAGTGAACCCTTTTATACACGAATCTTC; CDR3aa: CASSEPFYTRIF
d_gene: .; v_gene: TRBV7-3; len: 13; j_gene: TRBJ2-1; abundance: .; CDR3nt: TGTGCCAGCAGCTTAACTAGCGTCCATGAGCAGTTCTTC; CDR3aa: CASSLTSVHEQFF
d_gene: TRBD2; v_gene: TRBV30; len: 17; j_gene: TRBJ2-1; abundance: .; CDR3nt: TGTGCCTGGGCGGGGGGGACCGTTACTATTTCCTACAATGAGCAGTTCTTC; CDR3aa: CAWAGGTVTISYNEQFF
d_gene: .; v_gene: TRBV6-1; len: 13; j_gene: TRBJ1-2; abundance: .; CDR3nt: TGTGCCAGCAGCGTGGGACGGCTCTATGGCTACACCTTC; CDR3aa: CASSVGRLYGYTF
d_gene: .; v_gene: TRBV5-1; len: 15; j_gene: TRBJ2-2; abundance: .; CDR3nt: TGCGCCAGCAGCGGGTCAAGGGGAGACACCGGGGAGCTGTTTTTT; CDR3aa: CASSGSRGDTGELFF
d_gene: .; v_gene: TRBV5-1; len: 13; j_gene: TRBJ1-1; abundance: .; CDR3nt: TGCGCCAGCAGCTTGGCCACAACCACTGAAGCTTTCTTT; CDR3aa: CASSLATTTEAFF
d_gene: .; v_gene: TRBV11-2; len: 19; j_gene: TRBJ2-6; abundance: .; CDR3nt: TGTGCCAGCAGCTCCCAGCAGAGGGGTGAGCTGACTGGGGCCAACGTCCTGACTTTC; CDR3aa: CASSSQQRGELTGANVLTF
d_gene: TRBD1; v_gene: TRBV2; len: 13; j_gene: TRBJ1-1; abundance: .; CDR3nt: TGTGCCAGCAGAGACAGGGGGGGGGCTGAAGCTTTCTTT; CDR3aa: CASRDRGGAEAFF
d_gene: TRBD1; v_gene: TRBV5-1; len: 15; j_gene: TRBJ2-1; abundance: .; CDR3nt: TGCGCCAGCAGACTGGGGACAGGAGTTTACAATGAGCAGTTCTTC; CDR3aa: CASRLGTGVYNEQFF
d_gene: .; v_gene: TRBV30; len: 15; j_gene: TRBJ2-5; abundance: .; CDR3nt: TGTGCCTGGAGTGTAGGCAGGCCCGAACAAGAGACCCAGTACTTC; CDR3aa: CAWSVGRPEQETQYF
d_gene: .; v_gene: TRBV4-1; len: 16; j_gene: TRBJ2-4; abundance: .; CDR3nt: TGCGCCAGCAGCCAAGCGGGCCTAGCACTGCGGGACATTCAGTACTTC; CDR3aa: CASSQAGLALRDIQYF
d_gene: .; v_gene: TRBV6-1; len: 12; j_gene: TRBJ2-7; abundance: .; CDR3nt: TGTGCCAGCCGGTGGGGGACCCACGAGCAGTACTTC; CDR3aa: CASRWGTHEQYF
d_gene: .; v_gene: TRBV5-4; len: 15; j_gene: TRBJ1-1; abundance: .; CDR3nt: TGTGCCAGCAGCTCCTACCAGGGCGGGAACACTGAAGCTTTCTTT; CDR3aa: CASSSYQGGNTEAFF
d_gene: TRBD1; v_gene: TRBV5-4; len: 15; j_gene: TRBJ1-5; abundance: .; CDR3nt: TGTGCCAGCAGCCGAGACGGGACAGAAAATCAGCCCCAGCATTTT; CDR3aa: CASSRDGTENQPQHF
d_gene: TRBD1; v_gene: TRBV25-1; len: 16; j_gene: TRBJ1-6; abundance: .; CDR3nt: TGTGCCAGCAGTGAGAGTAGGGGGCAGGGAGAATCACCCCTCCACTTT; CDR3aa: CASSESRGQGESPLHF
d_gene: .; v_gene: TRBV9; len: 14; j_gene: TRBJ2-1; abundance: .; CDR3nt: TGTGCCAGCAGCGTAGCTAAGCAGGGCGGTGAGCAGTTCTTC; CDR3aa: CASSVAKQGGEQFF